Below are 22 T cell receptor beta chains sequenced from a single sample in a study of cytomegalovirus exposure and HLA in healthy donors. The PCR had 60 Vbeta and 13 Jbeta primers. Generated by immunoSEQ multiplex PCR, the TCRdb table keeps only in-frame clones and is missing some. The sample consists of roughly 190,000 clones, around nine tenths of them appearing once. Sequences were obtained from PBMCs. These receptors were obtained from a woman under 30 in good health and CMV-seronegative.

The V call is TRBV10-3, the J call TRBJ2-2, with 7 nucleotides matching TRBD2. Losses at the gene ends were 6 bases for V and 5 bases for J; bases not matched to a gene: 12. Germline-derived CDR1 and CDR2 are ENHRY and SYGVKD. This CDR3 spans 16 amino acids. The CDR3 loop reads CAISERAGVETGELFF. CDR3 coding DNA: TGTGCCATCAGCGAGAGGGCGGGAGTGGAAACCGGGGAGCTGTTTTTT.

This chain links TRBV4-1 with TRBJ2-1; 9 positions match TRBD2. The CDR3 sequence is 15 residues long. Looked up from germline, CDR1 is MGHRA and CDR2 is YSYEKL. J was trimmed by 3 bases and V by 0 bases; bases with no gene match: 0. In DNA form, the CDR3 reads TGCGCCAGCAGCCAAGATAGCGGGGGCTACAATGAGCAGTTCTTC. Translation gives CASSQDSGGYNEQFF.

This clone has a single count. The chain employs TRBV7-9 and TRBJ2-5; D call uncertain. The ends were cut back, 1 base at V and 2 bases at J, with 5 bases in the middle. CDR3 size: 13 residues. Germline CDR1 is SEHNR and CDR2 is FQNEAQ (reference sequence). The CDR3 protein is CASSLGPQETQYF. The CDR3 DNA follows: TGTGCCAGCAGCTTAGGGCCTCAAGAGACCCAGTACTTC.

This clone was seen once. CDR3: CASSKQGEWNTEAFF. DNA for the CDR3: TGTGCCAGTAGTAAACAGGGGGAATGGAACACTGAAGCTTTCTTT. The chain has TRBV19 and TRBJ1-1; TRBD1 matches at 8 bases. Per germline, CDR1 LNHDA and CDR2 SQIVND (reference sequence). With 4 bases clipped from V and 1 base from J, the junction kept 5 bases outside the gene matches. The CDR3 is made up of 15 amino acids.

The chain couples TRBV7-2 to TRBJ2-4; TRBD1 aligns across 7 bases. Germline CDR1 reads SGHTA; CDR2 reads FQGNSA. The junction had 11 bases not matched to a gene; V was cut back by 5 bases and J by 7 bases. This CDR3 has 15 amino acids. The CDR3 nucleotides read TGTGCCAGCAGCGTCGCAACCGGGACAGAGAACATTCAGTACTTC. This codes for CASSVATGTENIQYF.

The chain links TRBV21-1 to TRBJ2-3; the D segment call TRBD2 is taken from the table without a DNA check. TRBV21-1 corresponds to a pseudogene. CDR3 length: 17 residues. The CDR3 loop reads CASSKVTSGRLTDTQYF. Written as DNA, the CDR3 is TGTGCCAGCAGCAAAGTGACTAGCGGGAGGCTAACAGATACGCAGTATTTT.

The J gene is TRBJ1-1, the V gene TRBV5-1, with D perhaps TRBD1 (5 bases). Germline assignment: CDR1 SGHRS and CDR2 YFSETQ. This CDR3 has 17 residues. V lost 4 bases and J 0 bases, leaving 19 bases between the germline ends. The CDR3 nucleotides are TGCGCCAGCAGCCCGGCACGGGGGAGGTCTCTGAACACTGAAGCTTTCTTT. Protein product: CASSPARGRSLNTEAFF.

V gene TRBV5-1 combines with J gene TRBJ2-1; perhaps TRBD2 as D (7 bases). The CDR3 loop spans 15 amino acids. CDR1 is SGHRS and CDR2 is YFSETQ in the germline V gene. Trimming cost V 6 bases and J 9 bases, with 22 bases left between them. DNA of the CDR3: TGCGCCAGCATGATCGGGGGAGGGGGGGGACGTGAGCAGTTCTTC. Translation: CASMIGGGGGREQFF.

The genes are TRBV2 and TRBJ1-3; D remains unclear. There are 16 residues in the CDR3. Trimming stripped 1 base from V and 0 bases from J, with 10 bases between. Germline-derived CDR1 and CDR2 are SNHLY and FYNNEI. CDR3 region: CASSEGRGYSGNTIYF. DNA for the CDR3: TGTGCCAGCAGTGAAGGGCGGGGATACTCTGGAAACACCATATATTTT.

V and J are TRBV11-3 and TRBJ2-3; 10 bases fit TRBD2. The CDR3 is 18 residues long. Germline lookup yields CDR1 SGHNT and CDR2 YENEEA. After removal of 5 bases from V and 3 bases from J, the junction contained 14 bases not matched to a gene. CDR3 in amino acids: CASSPSTALAGATDTQYF. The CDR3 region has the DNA TGTGCCAGCAGCCCCTCTACAGCTCTAGCGGGAGCTACAGATACGCAGTATTTT.

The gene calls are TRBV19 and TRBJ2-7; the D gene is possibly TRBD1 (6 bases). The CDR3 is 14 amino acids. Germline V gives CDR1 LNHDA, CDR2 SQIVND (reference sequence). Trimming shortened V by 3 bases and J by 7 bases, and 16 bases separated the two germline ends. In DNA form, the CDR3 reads TGTGCCAGTAGTATCCCAGGGGCAACTCAGGAGCAGTACTTC. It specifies CASSIPGATQEQYF.

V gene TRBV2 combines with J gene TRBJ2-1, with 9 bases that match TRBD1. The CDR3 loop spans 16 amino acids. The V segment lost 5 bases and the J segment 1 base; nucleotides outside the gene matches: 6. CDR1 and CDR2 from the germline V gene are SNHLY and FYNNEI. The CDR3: CASSFNRGLSYNEQFF. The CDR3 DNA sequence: TGTGCCAGCAGTTTTAACAGGGGGCTGTCCTACAATGAGCAGTTCTTC.

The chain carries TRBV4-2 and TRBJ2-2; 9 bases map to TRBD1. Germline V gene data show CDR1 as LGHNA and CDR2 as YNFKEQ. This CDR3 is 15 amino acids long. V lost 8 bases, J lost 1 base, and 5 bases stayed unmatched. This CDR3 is CASGKGQGNTGELFF. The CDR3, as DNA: TGTGCCAGCGGCAAGGGACAGGGGAACACCGGGGAGCTGTTTTTT.

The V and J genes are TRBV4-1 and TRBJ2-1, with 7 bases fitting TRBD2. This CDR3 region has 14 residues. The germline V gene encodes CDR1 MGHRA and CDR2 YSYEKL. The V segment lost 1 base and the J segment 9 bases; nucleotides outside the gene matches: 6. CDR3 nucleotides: TGCGCCAGCAGCCAAGTCCAGCGGGGCGGTGAGCAGTTCTTC. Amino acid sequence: CASSQVQRGGEQFF.

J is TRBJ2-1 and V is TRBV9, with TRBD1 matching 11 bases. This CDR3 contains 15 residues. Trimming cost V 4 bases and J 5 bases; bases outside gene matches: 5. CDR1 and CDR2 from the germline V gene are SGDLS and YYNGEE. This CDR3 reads CASSSRGQGDNEQFF. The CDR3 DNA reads TGTGCCAGCAGCTCCCGGGGACAGGGGGACAATGAGCAGTTCTTC.

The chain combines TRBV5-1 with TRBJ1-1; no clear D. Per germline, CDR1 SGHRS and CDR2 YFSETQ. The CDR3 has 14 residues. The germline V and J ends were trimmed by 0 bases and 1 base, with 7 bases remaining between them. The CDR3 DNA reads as TGCGCCAGCAGCTTGGGGCGGCGGAACACTGAAGCTTTCTTT. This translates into CASSLGRRNTEAFF. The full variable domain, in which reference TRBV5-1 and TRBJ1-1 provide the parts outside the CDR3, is KAGVTQTPRYLIKTRGQQVTLSCSPISGHRSVSWYQQTPGQGLQFLFEYFSETQRNKGNFPGRFSGRQFSNSRSEMNVSTLELGDSALYLCASSLGRRNTEAFFGQGTRLTVV.

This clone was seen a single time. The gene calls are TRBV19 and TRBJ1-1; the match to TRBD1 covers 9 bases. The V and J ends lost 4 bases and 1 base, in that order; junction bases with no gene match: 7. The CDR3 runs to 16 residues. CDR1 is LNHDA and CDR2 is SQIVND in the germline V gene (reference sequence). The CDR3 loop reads CASSTGPGQGNTEAFF. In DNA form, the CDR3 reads TGTGCCAGTAGTACCGGCCCGGGACAGGGGAACACTGAAGCTTTCTTT.

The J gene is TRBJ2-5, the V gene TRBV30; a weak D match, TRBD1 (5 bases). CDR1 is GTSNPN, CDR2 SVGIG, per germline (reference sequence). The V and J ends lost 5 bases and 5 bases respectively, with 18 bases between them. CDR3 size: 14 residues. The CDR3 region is CAWAQGARVETQYF. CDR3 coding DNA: TGTGCCTGGGCCCAAGGCGCCAGGGTTGAGACCCAGTACTTC.

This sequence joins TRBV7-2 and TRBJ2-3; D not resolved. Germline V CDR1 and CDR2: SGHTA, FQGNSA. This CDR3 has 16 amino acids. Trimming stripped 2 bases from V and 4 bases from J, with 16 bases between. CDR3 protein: CASSLPPGSSSDTQYF. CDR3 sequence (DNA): TGTGCCAGCAGCTTACCCCCTGGCAGTTCTTCAGATACGCAGTATTTT.

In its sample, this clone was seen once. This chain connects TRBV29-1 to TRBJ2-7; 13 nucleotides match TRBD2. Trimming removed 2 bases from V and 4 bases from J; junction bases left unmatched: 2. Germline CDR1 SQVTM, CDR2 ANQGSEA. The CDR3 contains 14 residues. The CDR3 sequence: CSVEWTSGGYEQYF. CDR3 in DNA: TGCAGCGTTGAATGGACTAGCGGGGGATACGAGCAGTACTTC.

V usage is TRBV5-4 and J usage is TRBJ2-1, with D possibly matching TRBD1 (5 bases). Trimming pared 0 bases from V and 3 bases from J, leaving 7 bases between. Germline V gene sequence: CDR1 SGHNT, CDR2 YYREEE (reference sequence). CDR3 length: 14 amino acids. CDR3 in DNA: TGTGCCAGCAGCTTGGTACAGGACTACAATGAGCAGTTCTTC. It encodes CASSLVQDYNEQFF.

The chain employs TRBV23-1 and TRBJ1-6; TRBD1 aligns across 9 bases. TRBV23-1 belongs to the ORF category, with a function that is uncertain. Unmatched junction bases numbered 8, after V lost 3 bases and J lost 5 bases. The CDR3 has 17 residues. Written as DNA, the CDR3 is TGCGCCAGCAGTCACACAGGGGGCCCCCATGATAATTCACCCCTCCACTTT. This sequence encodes CASSHTGGPHDNSPLHF.